This TCR beta chain was recorded in a study of somatic mutations in cytotoxic T cells in rheumatoid arthritis. The V segment lost 7 bases and the J segment 2 bases; nucleotides outside the gene matches: 4. The germline CDR1 and CDR2 sequences are SNHLY and FYNNEI. CDR3 size: 14 residues. Notes on the study in general: Statistical analysis of the slight TRBV07 underrepresentation in rheumatoid arthritis patients did not adjust for multiple comparisons.

Method: immunoSEQ multiplex PCR; TCRdb's copy keeps in-frame clones and lacks some. The data contain several thousand clones, 70% to 80% of them singletons. As concerns this clone: Antigen unknown.

This material consisted of CD8+ T cells sorted from blood, taken at a follow-up visit. This receptor was taken from a woman aged 70-85 years with rheumatoid arthritis. The genes are TRBV2 and TRBJ2-2; TRBD1 aligns across 7 bases. CDR3 in amino acids: CASIGTANTGELFF. CDR3 nucleotide sequence: TGTGCCAGCATAGGGACAGCTAACACCGGGGAGCTGTTTTTT.